A single sample gave rise to the 9 T cell receptor beta chains below, sequenced in a study of control samples from healthy donors and cancer patients (dated by TCRdb to about 2020). The receptor library was made with the immunoSEQ multiplex PCR assay. TCRdb limited this immuneACCESS table to in-frame rearrangements with V and J called. A share of clones is missing; checked studies link under half to unresolved V genes, and the rest is unexplained. In all, the sample holds fewer than 200,000 clones, and 85% to 95% of those were seen once. Roughly 1.5% of the sample comes from the top ten. The specimen was blood. The receptors derive from a man younger than 35 in good health.

The chain is built from TRBV4-1 and TRBJ2-7; the D gene is possibly TRBD1 (5 bases). The germline V gene has CDR1 MGHRA and CDR2 YSYEKL. V dropped 2 bases and J dropped 1 base, with 6 bases sitting between them. This CDR3 has 13 amino acids. The CDR3 region has the DNA TGCGCCAGCAGCCAACAGGGATCCTACGAGCAGTACTTC. Its translation is CASSQQGSYEQYF.

The chain has TRBV10-3 and TRBJ2-5, with D tentatively TRBD1 or TRBD2 (5 bases each). This CDR3 region has 11 residues. CDR1 ENHRY and CDR2 SYGVKD come from the germline V gene. V was pared by 8 bases and J by 3 bases, with 7 bases between. CDR3: CAIGTKETQYF. The CDR3 nucleotides read TGTGCCATCGGGACCAAAGAGACCCAGTACTTC.

The V gene is TRBV9, the J gene TRBJ2-3, with 8 bases matching TRBD2. Germline V gene lookup returns CDR1 SGDLS and CDR2 YYNGEE. With V trimmed by 0 bases and J by 6 bases, 9 bases remained unmatched. The CDR3 totals 16 residues. The CDR3: CASSVAAGVTWDTQYF. The CDR3 bases are TGTGCCAGCAGCGTAGCAGCGGGGGTGACTTGGGATACGCAGTATTTT.

This chain uses TRBV5-1 with TRBJ2-3; 7 nucleotides agree with TRBD2. This CDR3 comprises 14 residues. Germline CDR1 SGHRS, CDR2 YFSETQ. After removal of 4 bases from V and 3 bases from J, the junction contained 5 bases not matched to a gene. CDR3 loop: CASSRGLETDTQYF. DNA of the CDR3: TGCGCCAGCAGCAGAGGACTAGAGACAGATACGCAGTATTTT.

The rearrangement uses TRBV9 and TRBJ2-3; weak D call: TRBD2 (5 bases). This CDR3 region has 13 residues. Germline CDR1 is SGDLS and CDR2 is YYNGEE. V was cut by 4 bases and J by 1 base, with 7 bases left in between. CDR3 in DNA: TGTGCCAGCAGCATCGGGGGCACAGATACGCAGTATTTT. As protein: CASSIGGTDTQYF.

The V gene is TRBV2, the J gene TRBJ2-1, with 7 bases aligning to TRBD1. Germline V gene data show CDR1 as SNHLY and CDR2 as FYNNEI. V dropped 2 bases and J dropped 15; count of bases not matched to a gene: 7. The CDR3 extends over 12 amino acids. The CDR3 DNA reads TGTGCCAGCAGTGAATACGAGGGGGCGACGTTCTTC. This sequence encodes CASSEYEGATFF.

The chain joins TRBV29-1 to TRBJ1-1; no firm D call. This CDR3 is built from 13 residues. In germline, CDR1 is SQVTM, CDR2 ANQGSEA. V lost 8 bases, J lost 8 bases, and 21 bases lay in between. For the CDR3, the DNA is TGCAGCACGCTCTATTATGGGGTGTCGGAAGCTTTCTTT. It specifies CSTLYYGVSEAFF.

The chain's CDR3 is CASSPKAPAMNTEAFF. The CDR3 nucleotides read TGTGCCAGCTCACCAAAGGCACCAGCCATGAACACTGAAGCTTTCTTT. The V and J genes are TRBV18 and TRBJ1-1, with D hard to call. V lost 2 bases and J 0 bases, leaving 13 bases between the germline ends. The length of the CDR3 is 16 residues. Germline V lookup: CDR1 KGHSH, CDR2 LQKENI.

This chain links TRBV29-1 with TRBJ1-2, with D possibly being TRBD1 (5 bases). This CDR3 comprises 13 residues. Trimming cost V 6 bases and J 4 bases, with 15 bases left between them. CDR1 SQVTM and CDR2 ANQGSEA come from the germline V gene. The CDR3 sequence: CSVRDRASYGYTF. CDR3 sequence (DNA): TGCAGCGTCCGGGACCGAGCTTCCTATGGCTACACCTTC.